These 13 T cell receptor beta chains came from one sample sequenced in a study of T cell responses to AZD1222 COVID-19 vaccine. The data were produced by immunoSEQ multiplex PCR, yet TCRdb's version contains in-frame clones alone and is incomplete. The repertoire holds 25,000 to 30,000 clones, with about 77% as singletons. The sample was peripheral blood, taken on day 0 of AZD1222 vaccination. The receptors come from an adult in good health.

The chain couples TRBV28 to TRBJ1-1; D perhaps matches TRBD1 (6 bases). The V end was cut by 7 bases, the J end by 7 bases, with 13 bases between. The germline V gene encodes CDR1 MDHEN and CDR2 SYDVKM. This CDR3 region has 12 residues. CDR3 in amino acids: CASKTGSYEAFF. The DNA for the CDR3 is TGTGCCAGCAAAACAGGGTCTTATGAAGCTTTCTTT.

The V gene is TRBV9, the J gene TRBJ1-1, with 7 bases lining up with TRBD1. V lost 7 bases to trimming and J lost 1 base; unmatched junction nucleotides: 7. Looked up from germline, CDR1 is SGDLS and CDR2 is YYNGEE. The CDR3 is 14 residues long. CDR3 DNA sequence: TGTGCCAGCCCAAGGGGACAGAAGAACACTGAAGCTTTCTTT. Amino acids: CASPRGQKNTEAFF.

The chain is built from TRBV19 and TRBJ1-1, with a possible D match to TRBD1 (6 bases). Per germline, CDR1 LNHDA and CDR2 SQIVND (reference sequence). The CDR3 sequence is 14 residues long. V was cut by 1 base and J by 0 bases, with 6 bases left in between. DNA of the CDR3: TGTGCCAGTAGTATAGGGACAGTGAACACTGAAGCTTTCTTT. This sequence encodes CASSIGTVNTEAFF.

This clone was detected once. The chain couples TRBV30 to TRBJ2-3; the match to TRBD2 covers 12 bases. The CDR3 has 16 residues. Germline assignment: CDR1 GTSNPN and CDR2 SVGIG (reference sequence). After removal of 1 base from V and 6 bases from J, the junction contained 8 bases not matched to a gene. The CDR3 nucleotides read TGTGCCTGGAGTGGTCCTAGCGGGAGGGCCGGTGATACGCAGTATTTT. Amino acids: CAWSGPSGRAGDTQYF. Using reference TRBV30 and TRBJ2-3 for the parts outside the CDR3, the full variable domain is SQTIHQWPATLVQPVGSPLSLECTVEGTSNPNLYWYRQAAGRGLQLLFYSVGIGQISSEVPQNLSASRPQDRQFILSSKKLLLSDSGFYLCAWSGPSGRAGDTQYFGPGTRLTVL.

The CDR3 sequence is CASSSQGSGGEQYF. CDR3 in DNA: TGCGCCAGCAGCTCTCAGGGGTCGGGTGGCGAGCAGTACTTC. The chain links TRBV5-1 to TRBJ2-7, with a tentative D call TRBD1 (6 bases). CDR1 and CDR2 (germline): SGHRS, YFSETQ. The CDR3 extends over 14 amino acids. The V and J ends lost 3 bases and 6 bases respectively, with 16 bases between them.

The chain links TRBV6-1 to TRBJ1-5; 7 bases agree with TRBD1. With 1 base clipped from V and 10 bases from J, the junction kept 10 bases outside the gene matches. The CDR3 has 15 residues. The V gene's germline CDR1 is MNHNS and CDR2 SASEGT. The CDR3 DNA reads TGTGCCAGCAGTGAAGTAGGGACAGTGGGGGTTCCCCAGCATTTT. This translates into CASSEVGTVGVPQHF.

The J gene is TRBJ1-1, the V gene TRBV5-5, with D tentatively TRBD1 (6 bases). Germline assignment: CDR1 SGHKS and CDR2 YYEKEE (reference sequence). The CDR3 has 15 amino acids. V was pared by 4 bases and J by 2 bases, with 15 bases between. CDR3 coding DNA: TGTGCCAGCAGCGGCCGCCAGGGGCCAAACACTGAAGCTTTCTTT. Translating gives CASSGRQGPNTEAFF.

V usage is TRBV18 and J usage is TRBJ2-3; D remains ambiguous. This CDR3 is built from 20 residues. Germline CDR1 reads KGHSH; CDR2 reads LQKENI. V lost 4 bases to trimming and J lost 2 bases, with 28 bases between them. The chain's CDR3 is CASSHPRALPRTPNTDTQYF. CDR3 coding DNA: TGTGCCAGCTCACATCCTCGGGCCCTTCCTCGCACACCAAACACAGATACGCAGTATTTT.

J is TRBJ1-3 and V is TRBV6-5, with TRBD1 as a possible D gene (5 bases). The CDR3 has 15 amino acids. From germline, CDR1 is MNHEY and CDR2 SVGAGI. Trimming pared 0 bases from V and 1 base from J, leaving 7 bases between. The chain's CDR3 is CASSYSGVSGNTIYF. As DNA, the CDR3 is TGTGCCAGCAGTTACTCAGGGGTGTCTGGAAACACCATATATTTT.

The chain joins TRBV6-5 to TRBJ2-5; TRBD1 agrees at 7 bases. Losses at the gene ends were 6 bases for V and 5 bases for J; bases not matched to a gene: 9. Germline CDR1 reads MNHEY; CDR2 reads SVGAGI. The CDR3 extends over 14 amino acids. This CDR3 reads CASRGTDRSETQYF. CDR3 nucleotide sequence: TGTGCCAGCAGGGGGACAGACAGGTCGGAGACCCAGTACTTC.

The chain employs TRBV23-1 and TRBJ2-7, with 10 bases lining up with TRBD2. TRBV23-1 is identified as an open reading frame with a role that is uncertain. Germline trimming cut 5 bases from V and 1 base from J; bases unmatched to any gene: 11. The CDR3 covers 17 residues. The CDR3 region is CASSTRSGTSDSYEQYV. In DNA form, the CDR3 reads TGCGCCAGCAGTACACGATCCGGGACTAGCGATTCCTACGAGCAGTACGTC.

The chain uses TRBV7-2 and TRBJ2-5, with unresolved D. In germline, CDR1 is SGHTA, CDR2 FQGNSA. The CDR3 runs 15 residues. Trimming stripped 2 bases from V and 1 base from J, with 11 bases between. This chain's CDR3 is CASSLWPRSQETQYF. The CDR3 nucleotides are TGTGCCAGCAGCTTATGGCCCCGGAGCCAAGAGACCCAGTACTTC.

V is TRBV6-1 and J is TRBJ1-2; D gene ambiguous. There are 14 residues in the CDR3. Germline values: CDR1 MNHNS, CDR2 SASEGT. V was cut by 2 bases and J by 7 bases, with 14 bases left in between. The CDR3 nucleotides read TGTGCCAGCAGTGAATCGTTGGAGGTGGCTGGCTACACCTTC. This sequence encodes CASSESLEVAGYTF.